This T cell receptor beta chain was obtained from a study of siplizumab effects on memory and regulatory T cells. Germline CDR1 reads SGHVS; CDR2 reads FNYEAQ. The CDR3 runs to 17 residues. The V end was cut by 5 bases, the J end by 0 bases, with 14 bases between. Sequencing used immunoSEQ multiplex PCR; TCRdb keeps in-frame clones, though not all of them. Of fewer than 100,000 clones listed, roughly 94% are singletons. For this clone: Its specificity is not known.

Regarding the study as a whole: Naive versus memory phenotype went unassigned for roughly 75-95% of proliferating CD4+ or CD8+ clones.

The sample consisted of non-Treg CD4+ T cells sorted from blood. The V gene is TRBV7-6, the J gene TRBJ2-6, with D maybe TRBD2 (7 bases). This TCR was recovered from a human donor in good health. The CDR3 here is CASSPRGGASGANVLTF. For the CDR3, the DNA is TGTGCCAGCAGCCCCCGTGGGGGGGCCTCTGGGGCCAACGTCCTGACTTTC.